This T cell receptor beta chain was identified during a study of blood T cell repertoires in COVID-19. Study overall: COVID-19 samples from acute and convalescent phases originated in the United States, Italy and Spain. Sources were T cells, B-cell-depleted T cells, or PBMCs; the material itself was cDNA or gDNA.

Original processing methods: Estimates of nucleated cell counts were drawn from the amplification of reference gene primers. Sequenced by immunoSEQ multiplex PCR; TCRdb stores in-frame clones only, minus some. The V and J calls and the clone size are those of that table, but D and trimming were determined from the DNA. The table includes under 65,000 clones, more than 70% detected once. This clone was detected once. V shed 4 bases and J 5 bases; nucleotides not matched to a gene: 7. The CDR3 runs to 15 residues. CDR1 is MNHEY and CDR2 is SVGEGT in the germline V gene. The rearrangement uses TRBV6-2 or TRBV6-3 and TRBJ2-1; 8 nucleotides align to TRBD2. This clonotype originated in a human donor in a cohort sampled during active COVID-19. Input material: peripheral blood. The CDR3 spells CASSSDGRADNEQFF. CDR3 sequence (DNA): TGTGCCAGCAGTTCCGACGGGAGGGCCGACAATGAGCAGTTCTTC.